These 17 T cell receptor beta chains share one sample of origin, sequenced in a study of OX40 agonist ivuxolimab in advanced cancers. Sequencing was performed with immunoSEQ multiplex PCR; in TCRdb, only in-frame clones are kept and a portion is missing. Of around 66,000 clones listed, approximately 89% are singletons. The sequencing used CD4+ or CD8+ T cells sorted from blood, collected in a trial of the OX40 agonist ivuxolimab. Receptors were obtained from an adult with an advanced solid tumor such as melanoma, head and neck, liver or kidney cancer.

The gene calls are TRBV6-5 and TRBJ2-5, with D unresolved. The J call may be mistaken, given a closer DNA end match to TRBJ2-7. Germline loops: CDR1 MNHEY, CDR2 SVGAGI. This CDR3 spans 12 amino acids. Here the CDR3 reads CASSSDGYEQYF. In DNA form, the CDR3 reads TGTGCCAGCAGTTCGGACGGGTACGAGCAGTACTTC.

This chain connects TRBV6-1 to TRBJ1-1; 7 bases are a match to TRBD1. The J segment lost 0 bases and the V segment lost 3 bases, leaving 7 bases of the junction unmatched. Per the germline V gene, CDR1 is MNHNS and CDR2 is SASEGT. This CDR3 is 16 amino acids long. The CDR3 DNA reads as TGTGCCAGCAGTGACCGGGACAGCCACATGAACACTGAAGCTTTCTTT. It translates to CASSDRDSHMNTEAFF.

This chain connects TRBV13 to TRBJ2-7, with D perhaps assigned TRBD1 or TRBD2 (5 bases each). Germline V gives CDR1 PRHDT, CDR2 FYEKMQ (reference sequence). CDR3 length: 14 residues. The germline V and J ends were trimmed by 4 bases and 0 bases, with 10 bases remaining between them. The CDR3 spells CASSSGTDSYEQYF. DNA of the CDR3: TGTGCCAGCAGCTCCGGGACCGACTCCTACGAGCAGTACTTC.

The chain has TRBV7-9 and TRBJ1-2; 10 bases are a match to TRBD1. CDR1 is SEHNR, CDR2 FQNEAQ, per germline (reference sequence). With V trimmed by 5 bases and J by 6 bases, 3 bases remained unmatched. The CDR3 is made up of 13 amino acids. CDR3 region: CASSIGTGDGYTF. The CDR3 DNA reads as TGTGCCAGCAGCATTGGGACAGGGGATGGCTACACCTTC.

The CDR3 nucleotides read TGTGCCAGCAGTGACCCGACAGGGGACTACGAGCAGTACTTC. This gives the protein CASSDPTGDYEQYF. The chain carries TRBV25-1 and TRBJ2-7; TRBD1 matches 8 bases. Trimming took 3 bases from V and 3 from J; bases not matched to a gene: 4. CDR3 length: 14 amino acids. The germline gives CDR1 MGHDK, CDR2 SYGVNS.

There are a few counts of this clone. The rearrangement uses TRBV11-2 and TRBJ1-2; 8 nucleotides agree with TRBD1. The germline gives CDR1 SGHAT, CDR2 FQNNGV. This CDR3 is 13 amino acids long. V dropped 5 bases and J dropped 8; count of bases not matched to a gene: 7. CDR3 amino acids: CASSTGGGRGYTF. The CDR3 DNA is TGTGCCAGCAGCACAGGGGGGGGGCGAGGCTACACCTTC.

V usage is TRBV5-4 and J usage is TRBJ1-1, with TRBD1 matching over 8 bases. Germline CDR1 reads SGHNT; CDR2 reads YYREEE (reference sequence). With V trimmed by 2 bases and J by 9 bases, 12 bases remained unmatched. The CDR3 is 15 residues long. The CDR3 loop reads CASSLSPAGQEKAFF. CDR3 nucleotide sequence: TGTGCCAGCAGCTTAAGCCCCGCGGGACAGGAGAAAGCTTTCTTT.

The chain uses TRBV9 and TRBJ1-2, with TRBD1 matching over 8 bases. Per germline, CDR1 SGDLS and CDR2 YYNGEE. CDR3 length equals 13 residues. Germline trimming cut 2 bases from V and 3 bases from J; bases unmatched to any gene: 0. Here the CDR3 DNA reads TGTGCCAGCAGCGTGGACAGGGACTATGGCTACACCTTC. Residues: CASSVDRDYGYTF.

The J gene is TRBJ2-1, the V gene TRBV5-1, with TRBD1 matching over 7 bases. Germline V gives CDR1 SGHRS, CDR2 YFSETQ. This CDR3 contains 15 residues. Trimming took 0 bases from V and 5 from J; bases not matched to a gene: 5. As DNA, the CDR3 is TGCGCCAGCAGCTTGGTACAGGGGACCCACAATGAGCAGTTCTTC. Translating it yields CASSLVQGTHNEQFF.

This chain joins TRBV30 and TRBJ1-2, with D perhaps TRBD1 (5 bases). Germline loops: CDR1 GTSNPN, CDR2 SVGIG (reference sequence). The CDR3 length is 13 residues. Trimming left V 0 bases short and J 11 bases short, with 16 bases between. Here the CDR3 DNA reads TGTGCCTGGAGTGTAACGGCCGGGGGAGGATACACCTTC. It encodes CAWSVTAGGGYTF.

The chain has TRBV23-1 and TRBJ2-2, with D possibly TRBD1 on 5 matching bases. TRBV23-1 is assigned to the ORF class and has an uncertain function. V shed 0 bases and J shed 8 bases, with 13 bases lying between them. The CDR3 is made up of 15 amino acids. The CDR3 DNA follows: TGCGCCAGCAGTCAATCGGGGCCTTTGTCGGGGGAGCTGTTTTTT. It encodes CASSQSGPLSGELFF.

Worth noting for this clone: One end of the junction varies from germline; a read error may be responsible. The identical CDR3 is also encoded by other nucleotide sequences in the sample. CDR3 DNA sequence: TGCGCCAGCAGTGAGACCGGGCCCTACCAAGAAACCCAGTACTTC. It translates to CASSETGPYQETQYF. The rearrangement links TRBV10-1 to TRBJ2-5; D not certain. The V gene's germline CDR1 is WNHNN and CDR2 SYGVQD (reference sequence). This CDR3 is built from 15 residues.

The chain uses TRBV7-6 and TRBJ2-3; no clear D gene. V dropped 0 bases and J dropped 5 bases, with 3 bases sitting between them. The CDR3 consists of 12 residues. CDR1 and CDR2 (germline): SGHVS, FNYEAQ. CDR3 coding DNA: TGTGCCAGCAGCTTAGCACGAGATACGCAGTATTTT. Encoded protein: CASSLARDTQYF.

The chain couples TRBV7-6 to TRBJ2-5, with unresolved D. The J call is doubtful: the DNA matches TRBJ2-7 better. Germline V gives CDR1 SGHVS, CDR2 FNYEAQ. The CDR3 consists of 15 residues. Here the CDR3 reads CASSVFPGQKYEQYF. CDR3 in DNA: TGTGCCAGCAGCGTGTTCCCGGGCCAGAAATACGAGCAGTACTTC.

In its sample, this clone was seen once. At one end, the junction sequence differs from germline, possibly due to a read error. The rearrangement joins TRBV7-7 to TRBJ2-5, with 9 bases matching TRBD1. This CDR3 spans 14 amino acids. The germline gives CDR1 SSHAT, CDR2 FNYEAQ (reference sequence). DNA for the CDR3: TGTGCTAGCAGCTTCGGGACAGGGCCTGGGTCCCAGTACTTC. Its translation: CASSFGTGPGSQYF.

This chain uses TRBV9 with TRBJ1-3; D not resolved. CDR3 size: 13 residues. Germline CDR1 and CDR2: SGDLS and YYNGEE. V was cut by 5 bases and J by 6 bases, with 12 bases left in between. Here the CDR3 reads CASSRVHENTIYF. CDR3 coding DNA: TGTGCCAGCAGTAGAGTTCATGAAAACACCATATATTTT.

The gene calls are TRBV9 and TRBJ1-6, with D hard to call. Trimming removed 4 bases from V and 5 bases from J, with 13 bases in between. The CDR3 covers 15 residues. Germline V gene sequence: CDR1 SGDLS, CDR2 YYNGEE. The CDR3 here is CASSQGKGDNSPLHF. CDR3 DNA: TGTGCCAGCAGCCAAGGGAAAGGTGATAATTCACCCCTCCACTTT. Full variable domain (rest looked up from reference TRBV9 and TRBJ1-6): DSGVTQTPKHLITATGQRVTLRCSPRSGDLSVYWYQQSLDQGLQFLIQYYNGEERAKGNILERFSAQQFPDLHSELNLSSLELGDSALYFCASSQGKGDNSPLHFGNGTRLTVT.